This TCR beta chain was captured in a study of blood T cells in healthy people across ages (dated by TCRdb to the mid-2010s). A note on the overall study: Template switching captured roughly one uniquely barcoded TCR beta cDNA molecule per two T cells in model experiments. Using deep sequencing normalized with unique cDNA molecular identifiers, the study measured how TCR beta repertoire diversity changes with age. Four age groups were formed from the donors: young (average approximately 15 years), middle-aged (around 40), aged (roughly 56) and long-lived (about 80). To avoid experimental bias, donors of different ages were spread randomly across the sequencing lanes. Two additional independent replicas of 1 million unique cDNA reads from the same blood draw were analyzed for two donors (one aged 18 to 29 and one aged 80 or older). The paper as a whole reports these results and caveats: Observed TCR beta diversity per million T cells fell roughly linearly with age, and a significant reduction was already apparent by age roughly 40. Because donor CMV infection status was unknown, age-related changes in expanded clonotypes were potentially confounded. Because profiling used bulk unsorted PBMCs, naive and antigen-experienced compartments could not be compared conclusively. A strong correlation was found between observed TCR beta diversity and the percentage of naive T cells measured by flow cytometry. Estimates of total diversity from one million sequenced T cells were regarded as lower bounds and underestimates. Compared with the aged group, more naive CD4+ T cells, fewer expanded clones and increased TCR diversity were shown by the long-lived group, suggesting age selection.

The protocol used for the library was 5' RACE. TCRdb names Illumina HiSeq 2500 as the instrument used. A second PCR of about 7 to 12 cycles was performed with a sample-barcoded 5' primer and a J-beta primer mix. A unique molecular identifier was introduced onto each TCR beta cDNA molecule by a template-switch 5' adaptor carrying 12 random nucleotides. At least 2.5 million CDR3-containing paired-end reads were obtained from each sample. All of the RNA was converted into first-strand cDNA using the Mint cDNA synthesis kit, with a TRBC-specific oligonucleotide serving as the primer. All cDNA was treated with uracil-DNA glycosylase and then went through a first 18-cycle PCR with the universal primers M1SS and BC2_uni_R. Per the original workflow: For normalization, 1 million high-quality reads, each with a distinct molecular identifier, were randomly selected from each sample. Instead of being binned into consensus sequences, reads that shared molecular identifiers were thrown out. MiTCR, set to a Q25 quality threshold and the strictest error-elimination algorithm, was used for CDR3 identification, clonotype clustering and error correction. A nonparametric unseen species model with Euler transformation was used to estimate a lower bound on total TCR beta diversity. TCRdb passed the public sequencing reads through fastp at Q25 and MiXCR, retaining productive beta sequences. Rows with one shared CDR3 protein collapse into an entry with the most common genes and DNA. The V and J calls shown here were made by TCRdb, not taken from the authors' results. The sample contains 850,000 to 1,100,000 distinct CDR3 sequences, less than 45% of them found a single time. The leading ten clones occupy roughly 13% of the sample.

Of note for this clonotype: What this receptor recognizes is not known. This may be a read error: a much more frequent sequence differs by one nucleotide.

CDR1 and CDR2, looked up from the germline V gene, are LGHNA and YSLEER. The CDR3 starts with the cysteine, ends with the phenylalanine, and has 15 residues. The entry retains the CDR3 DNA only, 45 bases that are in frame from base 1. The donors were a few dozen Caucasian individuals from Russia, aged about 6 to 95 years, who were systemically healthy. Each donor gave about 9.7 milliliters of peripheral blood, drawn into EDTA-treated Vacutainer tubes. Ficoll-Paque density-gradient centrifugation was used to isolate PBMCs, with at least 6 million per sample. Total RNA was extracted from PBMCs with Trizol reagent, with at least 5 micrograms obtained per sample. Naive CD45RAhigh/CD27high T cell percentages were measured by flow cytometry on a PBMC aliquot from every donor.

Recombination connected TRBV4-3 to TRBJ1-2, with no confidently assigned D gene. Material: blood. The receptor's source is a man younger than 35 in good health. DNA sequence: TGCGCCAGAAGCCAAGATCAATGGCTTAACTATGGCTACACCTTC. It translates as CARSQDQWLNYGYTF.